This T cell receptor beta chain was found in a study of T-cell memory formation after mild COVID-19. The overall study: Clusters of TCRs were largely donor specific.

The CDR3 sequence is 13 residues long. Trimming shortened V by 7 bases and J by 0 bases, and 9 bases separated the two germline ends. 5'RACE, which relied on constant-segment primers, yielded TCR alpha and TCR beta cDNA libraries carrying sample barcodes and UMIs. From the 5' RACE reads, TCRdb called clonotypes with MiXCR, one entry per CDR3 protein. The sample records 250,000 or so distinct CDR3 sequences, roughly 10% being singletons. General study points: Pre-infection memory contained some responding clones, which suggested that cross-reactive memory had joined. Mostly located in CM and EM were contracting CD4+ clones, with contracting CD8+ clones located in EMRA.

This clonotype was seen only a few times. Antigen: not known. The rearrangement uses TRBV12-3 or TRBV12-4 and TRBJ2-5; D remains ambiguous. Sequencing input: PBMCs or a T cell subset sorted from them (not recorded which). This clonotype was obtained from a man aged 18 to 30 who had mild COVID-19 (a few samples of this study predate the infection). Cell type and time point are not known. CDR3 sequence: CASTPTHQETQYF. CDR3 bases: TGTGCCAGCACCCCAACCCACCAAGAGACCCAGTACTTC.